These T cell receptor beta chains were read from a single sample in a study of blood T cell repertoires in COVID-19. Some clones are missing from TCRdb's copy, which holds only in-frame ones; the method was immunoSEQ multiplex PCR. The table records about 200,000 clones, more than 85% of them present only once. The specimen sequenced was peripheral blood. All receptors come from a woman aged 50 to 60 with COVID-19, enrolled during active disease. Each CDR3 is given with its conserved first and last residue. Fields, in order: J gene, V gene, CDR3 protein.

j_call: TRBJ1-2; v_call: TRBV10-3; cdr3_aa: CATQGAGTGGYGYTF
j_call: TRBJ2-6; v_call: TRBV18; cdr3_aa: CASSLGGGANVLTF
j_call: TRBJ1-2; v_call: TRBV6-5; cdr3_aa: CASTSQTHRADGYTF
j_call: TRBJ1-2; v_call: TRBV3-1/TRBV3-2; cdr3_aa: CASSQIRLDGYTF
j_call: TRBJ1-1; v_call: TRBV6-4; cdr3_aa: CASSVTGTGITEAFF
j_call: TRBJ1-4; v_call: TRBV6-5; cdr3_aa: CASSMTGGYEKLFF
j_call: TRBJ2-3; v_call: TRBV18; cdr3_aa: CASSWTSGGPYTQYF
j_call: TRBJ2-7; v_call: TRBV14; cdr3_aa: CASSQEAGQGNEQYF
j_call: TRBJ2-7; v_call: TRBV20-1; cdr3_aa: CSAQSYEQYF
j_call: TRBJ2-2; v_call: TRBV5-5; cdr3_aa: CASCTRWGGSLLDTGELFF
j_call: TRBJ2-3; v_call: TRBV10-3; cdr3_aa: CAISEYSGGPDTQYF
j_call: TRBJ1-2; v_call: TRBV18; cdr3_aa: CASSPNGLGVLGYTF
j_call: TRBJ1-4; v_call: TRBV28; cdr3_aa: CASSPRGWRVREKLFF
j_call: TRBJ2-3; v_call: TRBV2; cdr3_aa: CASSEPGGLAPITDTQYF
j_call: TRBJ1-5; v_call: TRBV19; cdr3_aa: CASSMGRINSNQPQHF
j_call: TRBJ2-7; v_call: TRBV6-1; cdr3_aa: CASSERSYEQYF
j_call: TRBJ1-4; v_call: TRBV7-9; cdr3_aa: CASSFNRGPNEKLFF
j_call: TRBJ1-6; v_call: TRBV6-4; cdr3_aa: CASRPTVSYNSPLHF
j_call: TRBJ1-4; v_call: TRBV4-1; cdr3_aa: CASSDIKGEGIEKLFF
j_call: TRBJ2-7; v_call: TRBV27; cdr3_aa: CASRDIFGQGTYEQYF
j_call: TRBJ2-5; v_call: TRBV5-4; cdr3_aa: CASSTASGGYQETQYF
j_call: TRBJ2-2; v_call: TRBV7-8; cdr3_aa: CASRSFPSGNTGELFF
j_call: TRBJ1-1; v_call: TRBV5-4; cdr3_aa: CASSLGGLEAFF
j_call: TRBJ1-1; v_call: TRBV3-1/TRBV3-2; cdr3_aa: CASSQESAHRQGIPEAFF
j_call: TRBJ1-6; v_call: TRBV5-6; cdr3_aa: CASSLGGQGSSPLHF
j_call: TRBJ2-2; v_call: TRBV10-3; cdr3_aa: CAISLGRAGTGELFF
j_call: TRBJ2-2; v_call: TRBV3-1/TRBV3-2; cdr3_aa: CASSTRTGTNTGELFF
j_call: TRBJ1-2; v_call: TRBV5-1; cdr3_aa: CASSPPGRRVKEYTF
j_call: TRBJ1-2; v_call: TRBV19; cdr3_aa: CASIPRTGYYGYTF
j_call: TRBJ2-1; v_call: TRBV4-1; cdr3_aa: CASSLRIGTSHYNEQFF
j_call: TRBJ1-5; v_call: TRBV24-1; cdr3_aa: CATSAPGVDSNQPQHF
j_call: TRBJ2-5; v_call: TRBV30; cdr3_aa: CAWTPPLVQETQYF
j_call: TRBJ1-5; v_call: TRBV29-1; cdr3_aa: CSVGGVNQPQHF
j_call: TRBJ2-7; v_call: TRBV11-3; cdr3_aa: CASKRGFDYEQYF
j_call: TRBJ1-3; v_call: TRBV6-1; cdr3_aa: CASSEDAYSGNTIYF
j_call: TRBJ2-5; v_call: TRBV14; cdr3_aa: CASSPGTGGHQETQYF
j_call: TRBJ2-3; v_call: TRBV24-1; cdr3_aa: CATSKVGGNTQYF
j_call: TRBJ2-2; v_call: TRBV2; cdr3_aa: CASSDLLWTLGRGENTGELFF
j_call: TRBJ2-3; v_call: TRBV7-2; cdr3_aa: CASSLGIGGTDTQYF
j_call: TRBJ1-2; v_call: TRBV7-9; cdr3_aa: CASSLQRDRGGYGYTF
j_call: TRBJ1-5; v_call: TRBV11-2; cdr3_aa: CASSQGDWSNQPQHF
j_call: TRBJ2-7; v_call: TRBV5-4; cdr3_aa: CASSWVGAREQYF
j_call: TRBJ1-5; v_call: TRBV15; cdr3_aa: CATSRVRVGNQPQHF
j_call: TRBJ2-4; v_call: TRBV6-6; cdr3_aa: CASSPFTIRDSVINIQYF
j_call: TRBJ2-4; v_call: TRBV5-1; cdr3_aa: CASSSGSGGATKNIQYF
j_call: TRBJ2-7; v_call: TRBV11-3; cdr3_aa: CASSTAGTYEQYF
j_call: TRBJ2-3; v_call: TRBV19; cdr3_aa: CASSIDGGDTQYF
j_call: TRBJ2-7; v_call: TRBV20-1; cdr3_aa: CSARTAYEQYF
j_call: TRBJ2-3; v_call: TRBV7-8; cdr3_aa: CASSLPPGLAANTQYF
j_call: TRBJ2-2; v_call: TRBV18; cdr3_aa: CASSLQGAGELFF
j_call: TRBJ1-5; v_call: TRBV7-8; cdr3_aa: CASSSTGYDQPQHF
j_call: TRBJ2-6; v_call: TRBV6-2/TRBV6-3; cdr3_aa: CASSPTGLSGANVLTF
j_call: TRBJ1-6; v_call: TRBV5-4; cdr3_aa: CASTRQGQSPLHF
j_call: TRBJ1-6; v_call: TRBV9; cdr3_aa: CASSVGDQGSPLHF
j_call: TRBJ2-1; v_call: TRBV6-5; cdr3_aa: CASIKYGGALDEQFF
j_call: TRBJ1-3; v_call: TRBV7-8; cdr3_aa: CASSLDGYSGNTIYF
j_call: TRBJ1-6; v_call: TRBV5-4; cdr3_aa: CASSLGTGDSPLHF
j_call: TRBJ2-1; v_call: TRBV5-1; cdr3_aa: CASSLEGGASLYNEQFF